These T cell receptor beta chains were read from a single sample in a study of blood T cell repertoires in COVID-19. Profiling relied on immunoSEQ multiplex PCR, and the TCRdb table lists in-frame clones only, not all of them. Among 120,000 or so clones listed, about 77% were seen once. The sample consisted of peripheral blood. The receptors stem from a human donor in a cohort sampled during active COVID-19. CDR3s include the opening cysteine and the closing phenylalanine or tryptophan. Each record gives: J gene, CDR3 length, V gene, clone size, D gene, CDR3 DNA, CDR3 protein. A D gene is named only where the DNA matches it firmly. Not every row has a clone size; where given, it reads once, few, many or a size class.

J: TRBJ2-5
length: 16
V: TRBV5-1
size: NA
D: TRBD1
DNA: TGCGCCAGCAGCTTGGATGGGACAGGGGGCGAGGAGACCCAGTACTTC
CDR3: CASSLDGTGGEETQYF

J: TRBJ2-7
length: 15
V: TRBV27
size: NA
D: TRBD1
DNA: TGTGCCAGCACCACGGGACAGGGAATCACCTACGAGCAGTACTTC
CDR3: CASTTGQGITYEQYF

J: TRBJ1-3
length: 14
V: TRBV3-1/TRBV3-2
size: NA
D: NA
DNA: TGTGCCAGCAGCCAATGGGGGGACGGAAACACCATATATTTT
CDR3: CASSQWGDGNTIYF

J: TRBJ2-7
length: 12
V: TRBV2
size: many
D: NA
DNA: TGTGCCAGCAGGCGGGACTCCCCCGAGCAGTACTTC
CDR3: CASRRDSPEQYF

J: TRBJ1-2
length: 15
V: TRBV28
size: NA
D: TRBD1
DNA: TGTGCCAGCGTAGGAGCGGGACAGGGCCACTATGGCTACACCTTC
CDR3: CASVGAGQGHYGYTF

J: TRBJ1-2
length: 15
V: TRBV6-5
size: NA
D: TRBD1
DNA: TGTGCCAGCTCGGATCTACCCGGGACAGAAGGTGGCTACACCTTC
CDR3: CASSDLPGTEGGYTF

J: TRBJ2-7
length: 15
V: TRBV28
size: NA
D: TRBD2
DNA: TGTGCCAGCAGTAGCCGGAGTGGGGGGGGCTACGAGCAGTACTTC
CDR3: CASSSRSGGGYEQYF

J: TRBJ1-1
length: 16
V: TRBV28
size: NA
D: NA
DNA: TGTGCCAGCACCGTAGACGGTTTGGAGATGAACACTGAAGCTTTCTTT
CDR3: CASTVDGLEMNTEAFF

J: TRBJ2-2
length: 16
V: TRBV6-5
size: many
D: TRBD1
DNA: TGTGCCAGCAGTTACTTTCGGGACAGAAACACCGGGGAGCTGTTTTTT
CDR3: CASSYFRDRNTGELFF

J: TRBJ2-6
length: 18
V: TRBV27
size: NA
D: TRBD1
DNA: TGTGCCAGCAGTTCCCCGGGACAGGGGTTTTCGGGGGCCAACGTCCTGACTTTC
CDR3: CASSSPGQGFSGANVLTF

J: TRBJ2-7
length: 16
V: TRBV5-1
size: NA
D: TRBD2
DNA: TGCGCCAGCAGCTTGGGTCTGGGGGGACTAGCCTACGAGCAGTACTTC
CDR3: CASSLGLGGLAYEQYF

J: TRBJ2-7
length: 15
V: TRBV18
size: NA
D: NA
DNA: TGTGCCAGCTCGCCTCGTGTTACAGGCACCTACGAGCAGTACTTC
CDR3: CASSPRVTGTYEQYF

J: TRBJ1-6
length: 13
V: TRBV18
size: NA
D: NA
DNA: TGTGCCAGCTCATTGGAGGAGAATTCACCCCTCCACTTT
CDR3: CASSLEENSPLHF

J: TRBJ1-3
length: 13
V: TRBV7-9
size: NA
D: NA
DNA: TGTGCCAGCAGCTTAGCGTTTTTGGCCACCATATATTTT
CDR3: CASSLAFLATIYF

J: TRBJ2-3
length: 17
V: TRBV6-1
size: NA
D: NA
DNA: TGTGCCAGCAGTGAAGCTAATTACCCGGGGAGCACAGATACGCAGTATTTT
CDR3: CASSEANYPGSTDTQYF

J: TRBJ1-4
length: 14
V: TRBV19
size: NA
D: NA
DNA: TGTGCCAGTAGTCAACAGGGAAGTAATGAAAAACTGTTTTTT
CDR3: CASSQQGSNEKLFF

J: TRBJ2-7
length: 14
V: TRBV27
size: NA
D: NA
DNA: TGTGCCAGCAGTTTAGGGCAGGGCTCCTACGAGCAGTACTTC
CDR3: CASSLGQGSYEQYF

J: TRBJ1-5
length: 13
V: TRBV30
size: NA
D: NA
DNA: TGTGCCTGGAGTGTACAACAGGATCAGCCCCAGCATTTT
CDR3: CAWSVQQDQPQHF

J: TRBJ1-2
length: 15
V: TRBV14
size: NA
D: NA
DNA: TGTGCCAGCAGCCCACGAATGGGCGGGGTTAATGGCTACACCTTC
CDR3: CASSPRMGGVNGYTF

J: TRBJ1-4
length: 16
V: TRBV15
size: NA
D: NA
DNA: TGTGCCACCAGCCGGGGACTACTTAGGGATGGTGAAAAACTGTTTTTT
CDR3: CATSRGLLRDGEKLFF

J: TRBJ1-6
length: 15
V: TRBV11-2
size: NA
D: NA
DNA: TGTGCCATCGTGGAGGGCCCCCAATATAATTCACCCCTCCACTTT
CDR3: CAIVEGPQYNSPLHF

J: TRBJ2-5
length: 18
V: TRBV7-9
size: NA
D: TRBD1
DNA: TGTGCCAGCAGCCCCCGTAGCGGAGGACAGGGCGTCGGAGAGACCCAGTACTTC
CDR3: CASSPRSGGQGVGETQYF

J: TRBJ1-1
length: 16
V: TRBV7-2
size: NA
D: TRBD1
DNA: TGTGCCAGCAGCCTAGGTGGACAGGGATCGGGGACTGAAGCTTTCTTT
CDR3: CASSLGGQGSGTEAFF

J: TRBJ1-2
length: 14
V: TRBV29-1
size: NA
D: TRBD1
DNA: TGCAGCGTTGAGAGGACAGGGGGGTCATATGGCTACACCTTC
CDR3: CSVERTGGSYGYTF